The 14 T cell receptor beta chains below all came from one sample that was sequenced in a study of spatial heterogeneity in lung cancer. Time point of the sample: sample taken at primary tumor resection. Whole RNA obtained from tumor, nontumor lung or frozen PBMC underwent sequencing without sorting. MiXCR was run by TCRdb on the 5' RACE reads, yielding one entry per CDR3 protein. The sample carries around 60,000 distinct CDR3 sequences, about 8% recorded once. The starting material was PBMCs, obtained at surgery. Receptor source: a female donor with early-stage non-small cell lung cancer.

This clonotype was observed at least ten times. The CDR3 bases are TGTGCCAGCCGAGGATATAGCAATCAGCCCCAGCATTTT. Its translation: CASRGYSNQPQHF. This rearrangement joins TRBV12-3 or TRBV12-4 to TRBJ1-5; D is unresolved. This CDR3 has 13 residues. V lost 8 bases to trimming and J lost 0 bases, with 8 bases between them.

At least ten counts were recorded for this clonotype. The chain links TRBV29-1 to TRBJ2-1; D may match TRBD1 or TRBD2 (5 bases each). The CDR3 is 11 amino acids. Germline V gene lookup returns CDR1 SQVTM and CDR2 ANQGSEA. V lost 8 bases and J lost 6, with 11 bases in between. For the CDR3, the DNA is TGCAGCCCCGAGAGGGGCAATGAGCAGTTCTTC. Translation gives CSPERGNEQFF.

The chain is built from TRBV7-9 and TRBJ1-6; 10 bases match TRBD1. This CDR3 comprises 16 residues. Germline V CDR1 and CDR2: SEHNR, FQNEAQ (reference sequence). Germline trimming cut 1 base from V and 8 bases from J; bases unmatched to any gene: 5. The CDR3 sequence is CASSLGTGTGDSPLHF. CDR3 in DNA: TGTGCCAGCAGCTTAGGCACTGGGACAGGGGATTCACCCCTCCACTTT.

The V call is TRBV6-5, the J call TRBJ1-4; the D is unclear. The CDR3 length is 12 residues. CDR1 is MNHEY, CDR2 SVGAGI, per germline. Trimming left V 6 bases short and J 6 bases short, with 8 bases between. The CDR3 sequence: CASSRNDEKLFF. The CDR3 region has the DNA TGTGCCAGCAGCCGGAACGATGAAAAACTGTTTTTT.

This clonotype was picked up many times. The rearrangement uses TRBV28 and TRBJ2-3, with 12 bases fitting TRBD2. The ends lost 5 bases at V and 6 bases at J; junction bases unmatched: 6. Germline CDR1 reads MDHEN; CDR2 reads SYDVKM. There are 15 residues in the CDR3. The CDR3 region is CASSALAGGLDTQYF. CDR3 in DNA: TGTGCCAGCAGTGCGCTAGCGGGGGGGCTGGATACGCAGTATTTT.

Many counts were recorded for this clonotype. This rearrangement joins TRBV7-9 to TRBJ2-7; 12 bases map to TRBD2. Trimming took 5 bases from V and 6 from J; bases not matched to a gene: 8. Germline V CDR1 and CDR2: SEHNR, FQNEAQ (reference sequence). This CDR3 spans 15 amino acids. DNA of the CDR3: TGTGCCAGCAGCCCTCTAGCGGGAGGGCCGATCGAGCAGTACTTC. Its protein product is CASSPLAGGPIEQYF.

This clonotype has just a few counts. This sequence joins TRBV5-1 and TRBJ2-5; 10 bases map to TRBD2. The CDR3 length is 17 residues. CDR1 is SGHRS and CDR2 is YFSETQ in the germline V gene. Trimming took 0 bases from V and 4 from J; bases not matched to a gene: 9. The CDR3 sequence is CASSLGAASGSGETQYF. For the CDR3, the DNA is TGCGCCAGCAGCTTGGGGGCCGCTAGCGGGAGTGGAGAGACCCAGTACTTC.

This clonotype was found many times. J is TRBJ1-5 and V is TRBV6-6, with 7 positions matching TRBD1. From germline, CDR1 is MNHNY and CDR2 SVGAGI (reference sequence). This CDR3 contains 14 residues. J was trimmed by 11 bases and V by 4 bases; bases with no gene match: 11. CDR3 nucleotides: TGTGCCAGCAGTTCAGGCCAGGGGGGTTCGGCCCAGCATTTT. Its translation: CASSSGQGGSAQHF.

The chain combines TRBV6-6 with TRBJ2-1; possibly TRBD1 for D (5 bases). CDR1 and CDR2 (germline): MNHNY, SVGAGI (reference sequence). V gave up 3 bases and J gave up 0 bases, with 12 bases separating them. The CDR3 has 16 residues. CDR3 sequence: CASSYSTESSYNEQFF. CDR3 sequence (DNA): TGTGCCAGCAGTTATTCGACAGAAAGCTCCTACAATGAGCAGTTCTTC.

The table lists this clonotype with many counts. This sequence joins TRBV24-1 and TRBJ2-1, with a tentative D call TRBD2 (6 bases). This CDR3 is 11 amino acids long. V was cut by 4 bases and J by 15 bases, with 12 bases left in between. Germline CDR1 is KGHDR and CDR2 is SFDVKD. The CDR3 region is CATSDPDYRFF. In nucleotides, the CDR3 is TGTGCCACCAGTGACCCGGACTATAGGTTCTTC.

CDR3 amino acids: CASSQAGGSRDEQFF. CDR3 sequence (DNA): TGTGCCAGCAGCCAAGCGGGCGGGAGTCGGGATGAGCAGTTCTTC. J is TRBJ2-1 and V is TRBV3-1; the match to TRBD2 covers 7 bases. Germline loops: CDR1 LGHDT, CDR2 YNNKEL (reference sequence). V trimming: 1 base; J trimming: 8 bases; junction bases outside the gene matches: 8. The length of the CDR3 is 15 residues.

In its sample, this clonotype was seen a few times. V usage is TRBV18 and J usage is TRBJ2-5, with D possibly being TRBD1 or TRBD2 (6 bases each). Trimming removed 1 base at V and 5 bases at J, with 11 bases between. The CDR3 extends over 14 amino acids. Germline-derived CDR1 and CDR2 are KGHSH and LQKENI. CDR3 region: CASSPRGATETQYF. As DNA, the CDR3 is TGTGCCAGCTCACCACGGGGGGCAACCGAGACCCAGTACTTC. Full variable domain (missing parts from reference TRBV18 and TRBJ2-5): NAGVMQNPRHLVRRRGQEARLRCSPMKGHSHVYWYRQLPEEGLKFMVYLQKENIIDESGMPKERFSAEFPKEGPSILRIQQVVRGDSAAYFCASSPRGATETQYFGPGTRLLVL.

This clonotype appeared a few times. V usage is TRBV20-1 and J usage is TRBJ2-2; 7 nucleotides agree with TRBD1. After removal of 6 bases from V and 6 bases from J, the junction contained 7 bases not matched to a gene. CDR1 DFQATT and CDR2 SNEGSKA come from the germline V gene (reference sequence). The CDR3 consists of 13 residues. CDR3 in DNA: TGCAGTGCGCCCGTTCAGGGGGCCGGGGAGCTGTTTTTT. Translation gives CSAPVQGAGELFF.

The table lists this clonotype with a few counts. Here the CDR3 reads CASSLERWGSVAQPQHF. CDR3 nucleotide sequence: TGTGCCAGCAGTTTAGAACGGTGGGGGTCGGTGGCGCAGCCCCAGCATTTT. The chain combines TRBV28 with TRBJ1-5; D is possibly TRBD1 (5 bases). Germline values: CDR1 MDHEN, CDR2 SYDVKM. The CDR3 runs 17 residues. The V end lost 2 bases, the J end lost 7 bases, and 21 bases lay between the germline ends.